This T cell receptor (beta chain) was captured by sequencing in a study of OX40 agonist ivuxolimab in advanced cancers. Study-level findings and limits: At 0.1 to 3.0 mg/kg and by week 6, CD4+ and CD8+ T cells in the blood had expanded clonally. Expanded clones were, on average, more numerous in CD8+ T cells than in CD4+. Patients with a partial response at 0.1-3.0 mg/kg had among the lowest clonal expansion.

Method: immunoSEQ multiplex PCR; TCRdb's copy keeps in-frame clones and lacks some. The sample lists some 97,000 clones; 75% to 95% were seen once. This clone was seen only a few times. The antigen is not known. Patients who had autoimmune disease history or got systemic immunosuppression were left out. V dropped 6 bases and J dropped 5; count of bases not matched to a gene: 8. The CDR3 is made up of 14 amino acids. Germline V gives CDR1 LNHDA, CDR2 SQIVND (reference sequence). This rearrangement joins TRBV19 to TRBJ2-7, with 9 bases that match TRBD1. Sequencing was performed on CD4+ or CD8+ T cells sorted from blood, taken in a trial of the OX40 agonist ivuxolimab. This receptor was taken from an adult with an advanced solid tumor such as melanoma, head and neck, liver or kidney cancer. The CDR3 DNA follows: TGTGCCAGTAGAAAACAGGGGGCTGACCACGAGCAGTACTTC. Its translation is CASRKQGADHEQYF.